This note documents a single TCR beta chain sequence. The antigen remains undetermined. This entry comes from a study of response to subunit inactivated influenza vaccine. Overall study findings and caveats: Each seasonal influenza vaccination, the authors suggested, recruits few new T cells.

Each CDR3 protein gets one entry after TCRdb re-called the RT-PCR reads with MiXCR. The data show roughly 630,000 distinct CDR3 sequences, with around 15% seen just once and 7.5% to 8% held by the top ten. Here the sequenced sample was PBMCs from blood, taken less than 15 days before vaccination. This sequence was found in a man aged 50 to 59 who received an inactivated influenza vaccine.

Written as DNA, the CDR3 is TGTGCCAGCAGCCCCCCTGGCTTTGGGGTCACCGGGGAGCTGTTTTTT. Translated: CASSPPGFGVTGELFF. The chain combines TRBV7-2 with TRBJ2-2; D ambiguous. V lost 5 bases and J 4 bases, leaving 17 bases between the germline ends. Germline V gene lookup returns CDR1 SGHTA and CDR2 FQGNSA. The CDR3 length is 16 residues. Full variable domain (remainder filled in from reference TRBV7-2 and TRBJ2-2): GAGVSQSPSNKVTEKGKDVELRCDPISGHTALYWYRQSLGQGLEFLIYFQGNSAPDKSGLPSDRFSAERTGGSVSTLTIQRTQQEDSAVYLCASSPPGFGVTGELFFGEGSRLTVL.